The clone carrying this T cell receptor beta chain has just one count. Its target is not known. These data belong to a study of post-analysis software for immune sequencing data. Incorporated into the TCR beta cDNA libraries were unique molecular identifiers, which served to reduce PCR and sequencing biases. TCRdb independently ran MiXCR on the PCR reads; one entry per CDR3 protein. The table shows roughly 700,000 distinct CDR3 sequences, with about 32% occurring only once. Notes on the study in general: A handful of TRBV segments, including TRBV5-6, TRBV5-1 and TRBV20-1, were more frequent in patients than controls.

The CDR3 totals 15 residues. Deletions cut 3 bases from V and 0 bases from J, with 9 bases between. Germline assignment: CDR1 MDHEN and CDR2 SYDVKM. The sequencing input was blood. This rearrangement joins TRBV28 to TRBJ2-1; TRBD1 is a possible D gene (5 bases). The source of this sequence is a girl aged 10 to 17 with multiple sclerosis. CDR3 loop: CASSFQGSSYNEQFF. CDR3 DNA: TGTGCCAGCAGTTTCCAGGGCAGCTCCTACAATGAGCAGTTCTTC.